The entry below gives a single TCR beta chain sequence along with its context. Antigen: not known. Looked up from germline, CDR1 is SGHRS and CDR2 is YFSETQ. The V end lost 0 bases, the J end lost 2 bases, and 10 bases lay between the germline ends. This CDR3 has 15 amino acids. The data belong to a study of cytomegalovirus exposure and HLA in healthy donors. The overall study: Unique TCRs numbering some 93 million, obtained from HLA-typed donors, made up an early data release.

Study-wide findings and caveats: Sequencing likely caused a cluster of highly shared sequence variants.

The PCR was carried out with 60 Vbeta primers and 13 Jbeta primers. Some clones are missing from TCRdb's copy, which holds only in-frame ones; the method was immunoSEQ multiplex PCR. The table includes around 160,000 clones, about 75% detected once. Specimen: PBMCs. The chain links TRBV5-1 to TRBJ2-3; perhaps TRBD2 as D (7 bases). This receptor was taken from a man aged 18 to 29 in good health and CMV-seropositive. This chain's CDR3 is CASSLAGGLTDTQYF. The DNA for the CDR3 is TGCGCCAGCAGCTTGGCGGGGGGCCTCACAGATACGCAGTATTTT.